These 4 T cell receptor beta chains share one sample of origin, sequenced in a study of T cell repertoires in cytomegalovirus infection. TCRdb re-called the reads through MiXCR, storing one row per CDR3 protein. The data show fewer than 70,000 distinct CDR3 sequences, about 26% seen once. Their antigens are not known. The sample was CD8+ T cells from cultured PBMCs, taken from culture after CMV antigen stimulation. These receptor sequences come from a human donor in good health (CMV status not recorded). Some clones in this sample may be carry-over from other donors' samples.

This clonotype was observed at least ten times. The rearrangement uses TRBV6-2 or TRBV6-3 and TRBJ2-1; 10 bases are shared with TRBD2. Germline CDR1 is MNHEY and CDR2 is SVGEGT. CDR3 length: 15 amino acids. The V segment lost 0 bases and the J segment 10 bases; nucleotides outside the gene matches: 6. Here the CDR3 reads CASSYSGGTSVEQFF. Written as DNA, the CDR3 is TGTGCCAGCAGTTACTCGGGAGGGACTAGCGTCGAGCAGTTCTTC.

This clonotype was counted between two and nine times. The chain links TRBV4-3 to TRBJ2-7; possible D gene TRBD2, 5 bases. The CDR3 is made up of 14 amino acids. Germline values: CDR1 LGHNA, CDR2 YSLEER. V lost 0 bases and J lost 3, with 9 bases in between. In DNA form, the CDR3 reads TGCGCCAGCAGCCAAGATTTCCGGGGCTACGAGCAGTACTTC. This gives the protein CASSQDFRGYEQYF.

In its sample, this clonotype was seen many times. Its ends do not fully match the called genes, so a read error is possible. CDR3 amino acids: CSAREDRDSYEQYF. The CDR3 coding sequence is TGCAGTGCTCGAGAAGACAGGGACTCCTACGAGCAGTACTTC. This chain links TRBV20-1 with TRBJ2-7; TRBD1 matches 7 bases. This CDR3 has 14 amino acids. Germline V lookup: CDR1 DFQATT, CDR2 SNEGSKA (reference sequence).

This clonotype was seen repeatedly, ten times or more. The V and J genes are TRBV7-2 and TRBJ2-7, with D perhaps matching TRBD1 (6 bases). Between the trimmed V and J ends, which lost 4 bases and 2 bases, there was a span of 18 bases. The CDR3 covers 16 residues. Germline-derived CDR1 and CDR2 are SGHTA and FQGNSA. The CDR3 loop reads CASSSTQGPDPYEQYF. The CDR3 DNA reads as TGTGCCAGCAGCTCCACTCAGGGGCCGGACCCCTACGAGCAGTACTTC.